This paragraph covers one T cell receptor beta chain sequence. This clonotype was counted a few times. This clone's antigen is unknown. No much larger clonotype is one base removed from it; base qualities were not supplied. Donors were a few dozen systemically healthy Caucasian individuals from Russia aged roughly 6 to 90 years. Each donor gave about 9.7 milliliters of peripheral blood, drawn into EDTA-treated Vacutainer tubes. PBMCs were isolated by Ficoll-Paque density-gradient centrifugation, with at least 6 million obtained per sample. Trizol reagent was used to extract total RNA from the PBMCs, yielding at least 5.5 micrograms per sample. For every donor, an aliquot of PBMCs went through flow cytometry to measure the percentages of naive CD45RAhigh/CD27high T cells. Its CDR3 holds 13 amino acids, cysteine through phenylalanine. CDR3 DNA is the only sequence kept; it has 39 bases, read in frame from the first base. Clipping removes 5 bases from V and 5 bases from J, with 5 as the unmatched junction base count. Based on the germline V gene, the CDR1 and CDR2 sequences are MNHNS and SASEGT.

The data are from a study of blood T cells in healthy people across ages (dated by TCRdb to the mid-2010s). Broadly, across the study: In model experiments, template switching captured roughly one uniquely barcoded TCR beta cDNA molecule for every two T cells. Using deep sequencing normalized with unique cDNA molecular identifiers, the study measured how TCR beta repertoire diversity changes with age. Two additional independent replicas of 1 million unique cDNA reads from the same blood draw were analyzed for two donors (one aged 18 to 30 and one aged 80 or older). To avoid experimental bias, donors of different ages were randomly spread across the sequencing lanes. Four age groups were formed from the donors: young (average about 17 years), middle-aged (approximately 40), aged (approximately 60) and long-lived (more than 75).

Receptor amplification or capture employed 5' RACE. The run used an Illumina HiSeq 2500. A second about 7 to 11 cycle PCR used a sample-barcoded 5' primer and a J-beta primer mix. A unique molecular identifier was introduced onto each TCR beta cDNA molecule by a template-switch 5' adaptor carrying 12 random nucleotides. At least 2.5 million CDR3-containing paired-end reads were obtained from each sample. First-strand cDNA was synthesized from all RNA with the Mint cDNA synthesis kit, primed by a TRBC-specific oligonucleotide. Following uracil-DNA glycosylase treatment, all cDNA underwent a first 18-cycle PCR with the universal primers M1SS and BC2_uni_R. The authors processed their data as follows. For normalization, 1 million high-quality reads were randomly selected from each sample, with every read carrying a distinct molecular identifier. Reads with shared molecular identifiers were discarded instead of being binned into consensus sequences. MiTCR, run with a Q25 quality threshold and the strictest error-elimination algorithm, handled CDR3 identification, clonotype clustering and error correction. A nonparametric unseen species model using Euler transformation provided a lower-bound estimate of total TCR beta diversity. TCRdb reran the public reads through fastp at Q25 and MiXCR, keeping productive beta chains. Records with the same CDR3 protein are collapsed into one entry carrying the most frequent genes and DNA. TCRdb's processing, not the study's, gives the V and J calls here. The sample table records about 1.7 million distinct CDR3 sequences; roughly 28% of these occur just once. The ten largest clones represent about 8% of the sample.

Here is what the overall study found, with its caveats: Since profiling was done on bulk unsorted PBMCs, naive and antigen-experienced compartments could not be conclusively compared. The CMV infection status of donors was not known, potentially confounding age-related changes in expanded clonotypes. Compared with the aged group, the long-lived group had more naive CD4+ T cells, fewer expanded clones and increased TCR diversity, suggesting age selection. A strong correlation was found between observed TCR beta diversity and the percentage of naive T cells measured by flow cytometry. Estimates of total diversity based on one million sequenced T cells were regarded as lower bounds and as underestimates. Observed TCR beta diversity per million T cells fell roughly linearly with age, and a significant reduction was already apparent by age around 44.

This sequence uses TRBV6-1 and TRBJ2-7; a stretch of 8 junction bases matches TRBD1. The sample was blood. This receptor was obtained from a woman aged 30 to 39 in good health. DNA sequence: TGTGCCAGCAGTCGACAGGGGTTCCACGAGCAGTACTTC. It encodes CASSRQGFHEQYF.